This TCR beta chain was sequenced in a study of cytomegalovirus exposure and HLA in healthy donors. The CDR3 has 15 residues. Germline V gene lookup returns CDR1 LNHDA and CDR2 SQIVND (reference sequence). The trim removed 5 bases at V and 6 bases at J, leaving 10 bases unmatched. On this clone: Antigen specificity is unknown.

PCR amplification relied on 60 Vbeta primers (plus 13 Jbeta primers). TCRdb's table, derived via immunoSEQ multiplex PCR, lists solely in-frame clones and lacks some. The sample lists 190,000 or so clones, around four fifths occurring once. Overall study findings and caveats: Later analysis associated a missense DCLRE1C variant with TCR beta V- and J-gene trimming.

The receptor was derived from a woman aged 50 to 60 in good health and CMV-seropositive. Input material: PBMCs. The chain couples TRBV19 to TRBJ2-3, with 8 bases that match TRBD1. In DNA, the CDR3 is TGTGCCAGTAGTCCCAGCAGGGGGCAGGGTGATACGCAGTATTTT. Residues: CASSPSRGQGDTQYF. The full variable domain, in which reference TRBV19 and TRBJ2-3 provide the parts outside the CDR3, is DGGITQSPKYLFRKEGQNVTLSCEQNLNHDAMYWYRQDPGQGLRLIYYSQIVNDFQKGDIAEGYSVSREKKESFPLTVTSAQKNPTAFYLCASSPSRGQGDTQYFGPGTRLTVL.